This T cell receptor (beta chain) was obtained from a study of shared clonotypes between healthy human individuals. Sequenced by immunoSEQ multiplex PCR; TCRdb stores in-frame clones only, minus some. The data hold fewer than 1 million clones, with 90% to 98% observed a single time. Naivety among CD8 cells was defined by CD45RO negativity and positive CCR7 selection, thereby excluding terminally differentiated effector memory CD45RA+ cells. Study-level results: Among the subsets, naive ones generally showed larger estimated richness than memory ones. A reduction in generation probabilities was seen for non-shared clonotypes relative to those shared by all four donors.

The CDR3 length is 14 residues. V was clipped by 4 bases and J by 2 bases, with 13 bases between them. Per germline, CDR1 SGHRS and CDR2 YFSETQ. As concerns this clone: Its antigen is unidentified.

This clonotype was obtained from a man aged 25 to 40 in good health. Sequences were obtained from naive CD8+ T cells sorted from blood. The gene calls are TRBV5-1 and TRBJ2-7; TRBD1 or TRBD2 may be the D gene (6 bases each). CDR3 loop: CASSPEGEAYEQYF. As DNA, the CDR3 is TGCGCCAGCAGCCCGGAGGGGGAAGCCTACGAGCAGTACTTC.